This TCR beta chain was obtained from a study of blood T cell repertoires in COVID-19. Study background: Sources were T cells, B-cell-depleted T cells, or PBMCs; the material itself was cDNA or gDNA.

V lost 4 bases and J lost 5; bases outside the gene matches: 4. Germline CDR1 is ENHRY and CDR2 is SYGVKD. This CDR3 has 14 residues. The repertoire was sequenced with immunoSEQ multiplex PCR; TCRdb's copy has only in-frame clones and lacks some. The table includes roughly 200,000 clones, more than 70% detected once. The V gene is TRBV10-3, the J gene TRBJ2-5; 10 bases map to TRBD1. The source material was PBMCs or T cells enriched from blood (not recorded which). This TCR was recovered from a man aged 35 to 55 with acute COVID-19. This CDR3 is CAISGGQGIETQYF. For the CDR3, the DNA is TGTGCCATCAGTGGGGGACAGGGGATCGAGACCCAGTACTTC.